The clone carrying this T cell receptor beta chain was observed at least ten times. This specimen belongs to a study of neurological immune-mediated disorders. The germline V gene encodes CDR1 LGHNA and CDR2 YSLEER. Trimming shortened V by 6 bases and J by 10 bases, and 19 bases separated the two germline ends. The CDR3 is made up of 14 amino acids. MiXCR was run by TCRdb on the 5' RACE reads, yielding one entry per CDR3 protein. This table holds over 25,000 distinct CDR3 sequences, approximately 1.5% found once. This sequence was found in a woman in her twenties or thirties with multiple sclerosis. The genes are TRBV4-3 and TRBJ2-1; a possible D gene is TRBD1 (6 bases). The sample taken for sequencing was PBMCs. The CDR3 region has the DNA TGCGCCAGCAGTCACACAGGGTTAGGGATCGAGCAGTTCTTC. Amino acids: CASSHTGLGIEQFF.